The next 5 T cell receptor beta chains were all read from a single sample in a study of identical twins. A single record per CDR3 protein comes from TCRdb applying MiXCR to the 5' RACE reads. This sample has 550,000 to 700,000 distinct CDR3 sequences, with 7.5% to 10% found just once. The same sample was also studied in work on yellow fever vaccine responses in identical twins.

Sequencing was done on a sample of PBMCs. The source of these receptors is a woman aged 18-30 years in good health.

This clonotype was picked up many times. V is TRBV20-1 and J is TRBJ2-7; TRBD2 agrees at 12 bases. In germline, CDR1 is DFQATT, CDR2 SNEGSKA (reference sequence). V dropped 0 bases and J dropped 0; count of bases not matched to a gene: 3. The CDR3 has 16 amino acids. CDR3 amino acids: CSARDPTSGSSYEQYF. The CDR3 DNA sequence: TGCAGTGCTAGAGATCCGACTAGCGGGAGCTCCTACGAGCAGTACTTC.

The chain employs TRBV28 and TRBJ2-7; D uncertain. CDR3 length: 17 residues. From germline, CDR1 is MDHEN and CDR2 SYDVKM. Deletions cut 5 bases from V and 7 bases from J, with 27 bases between. This CDR3 reads CASSPLTNPKLGREQYF. The CDR3 DNA follows: TGTGCCAGCAGTCCCCTGACCAACCCAAAATTAGGTAGGGAGCAGTACTTC.

This clonotype was seen at least ten times. The chain joins TRBV10-3 to TRBJ2-5; the match to TRBD1 covers 10 bases. Germline CDR1 ENHRY, CDR2 SYGVKD. With V trimmed by 7 bases and J by 3 bases, 2 bases remained unmatched. CDR3 size: 13 residues. The CDR3 is CAIKGTGEETQYF. DNA for the CDR3: TGTGCCATCAAAGGGACAGGGGAAGAGACCCAGTACTTC.

This clonotype was counted ten times or more. The rearrangement uses TRBV4-1 and TRBJ2-3; D perhaps matches TRBD2 (5 bases). This CDR3 has 17 residues. V shed 1 base and J shed 3 bases, with 17 bases lying between them. CDR1 MGHRA and CDR2 YSYEKL come from the germline V gene. This chain's CDR3 is CASSQVRLIALTDTQYF. Written as DNA, the CDR3 is TGCGCCAGCAGCCAAGTCCGGTTGATAGCGTTAACAGATACGCAGTATTTT.

This clonotype was counted only a few times. V is TRBV12-3 or TRBV12-4 and J is TRBJ2-2; TRBD2 aligns across 8 bases. The CDR3 runs to 15 residues. V trimming: 7 bases; J trimming: 0 bases; junction bases outside the gene matches: 4. CDR3 coding DNA: TGTGCCAGCATCAAGCGGGAGACGAACACCGGGGAGCTGTTTTTT. It is translated as CASIKRETNTGELFF.